The 31 T cell receptor beta chains presented below share a single source sample, sequenced in a study of quantifying T cell responses using KT2 cells. Background on the study: Reverse transcription used primers in the TCR alpha and beta constant regions.

The cDNA 3' end received a ligated oligonucleotide with a UMI. First-round PCR used three to five cycles and beta primers RC1.1 and RC1.2 covering TRBC1 and TRBC2. TCRdb re-analysed the UMI-ligation and nested PCR reads in MiXCR, keeping a single row per CDR3 protein. This sample has 25,000 to 35,000 distinct CDR3 sequences, with 7.3% found just once. Sequences were obtained from PBMCs spiked with cells of the T cell clone KT2. The receptors derive from a human donor.

In its sample, this clonotype was seen a few times. The chain employs TRBV7-6 and TRBJ1-5; 8 bases line up with TRBD1. Looked up from germline, CDR1 is SGHVS and CDR2 is FNYEAQ. The junction had 8 bases not matched to a gene; V was cut back by 5 bases and J by 5 bases. The CDR3 is made up of 15 amino acids. Written as DNA, the CDR3 is TGTGCCAGCAGCCCCCGCGCAGGGGGCGATCAGCCCCAGCATTTT. Translating gives CASSPRAGGDQPQHF.

There are a few counts of this clonotype. One end of the junction is discordant with germline, which a read error may explain. The chain employs TRBV7-8 and TRBJ2-2, with 10 positions matching TRBD2. The germline CDR1 and CDR2 sequences are SGHVS and FQNEAQ. This CDR3 contains 17 residues. DNA for the CDR3: TGTGCCAGCAGCCTAGCCCAAGCGGGGGGGCACACCGGGGAGCTGTTTTTT. Translated, it gives CASSLAQAGGHTGELFF. The complete variable domain, with remaining parts taken from reference TRBV7-8 and TRBJ2-2, reads GAGVSQSPRYKVAKRGQDVALRCDPISGHVSLFWYQQALGQGPEFLTYFQNEAQLDKSGLPSDRFFAERPEGSVSTLKIQRTQQEDSAVYLCASSLAQAGGHTGELFFGEGSRLTVL.

The rearrangement links TRBV2 to TRBJ2-7; D may be TRBD2 (5 bases). The germline V gene has CDR1 SNHLY and CDR2 FYNNEI. This CDR3 has 12 residues. V was clipped by 4 bases and J by 4 bases, with 8 bases between them. Here the CDR3 reads CASSGPGYEQYF. The DNA of the CDR3 is TGTGCCAGCAGTGGACCGGGATACGAGCAGTACTTC.

This chain links TRBV29-1 with TRBJ2-2; D call uncertain. Per germline, CDR1 SQVTM and CDR2 ANQGSEA. The germline V and J ends were trimmed by 7 bases and 5 bases, with 8 bases remaining between them. CDR3 length equals 11 residues. CDR3 in DNA: TGCAGCGGTCAGGAGACCGGGGAGCTGTTTTTT. Residues: CSGQETGELFF.

The chain joins TRBV12-3 or TRBV12-4 to TRBJ2-3; D is undetermined. The CDR3 sequence is 14 residues long. V gave up 6 bases and J gave up 4 bases, with 14 bases separating them. The CDR3 sequence: CASRRTSAADTQYF. In DNA form, the CDR3 reads TGTGCCAGCAGGAGGACCTCCGCCGCAGATACGCAGTATTTT.

This chain uses TRBV2 with TRBJ2-5, with D unclear. Trimming pared 1 base from V and 5 bases from J, leaving 17 bases between. CDR3 length equals 16 residues. The germline V gene encodes CDR1 SNHLY and CDR2 FYNNEI. The CDR3 protein is CASSEVGSTVSETQYF. CDR3 bases: TGTGCCAGCAGTGAAGTTGGTAGCACCGTATCCGAGACCCAGTACTTC. Full variable domain (rest looked up from reference TRBV2 and TRBJ2-5): EPEVTQTPSHQVTQMGQEVILRCVPISNHLYFYWYRQILGQKVEFLVSFYNNEISEKSEIFDDQFSVERPDGSNFTLKIRSTKLEDSAMYFCASSEVGSTVSETQYFGPGTRLLVL.

This clonotype showed up just a few times. The J gene is TRBJ2-7, the V gene TRBV28; possibly TRBD2 for D (5 bases). The CDR3 sequence is 15 residues long. With 6 bases removed from V and 2 bases from J, the gap between germline ends came to 17 bases. The germline CDR1 and CDR2 sequences are MDHEN and SYDVKM. CDR3 amino acids: CASSPSDWETYEQYF. The DNA for the CDR3 is TGTGCCAGCAGCCCCTCCGACTGGGAGACCTACGAGCAGTACTTC.

This clonotype was counted at least ten times. The CDR3: CASTYGDRAYEQYF. CDR3 coding DNA: TGTGCCAGCACCTATGGGGACAGAGCCTACGAGCAGTACTTC. V is TRBV6-1 and J is TRBJ2-7; TRBD1 aligns across 7 bases. Unmatched junction bases numbered 8, after V lost 7 bases and J lost 2 bases. This CDR3 has 14 residues. CDR1 is MNHNS and CDR2 is SASEGT in the germline V gene.

This clonotype showed up many times. This chain's CDR3 is CASSQDRANSPLHF. The DNA for the CDR3 is TGTGCCAGCAGCCAGGACAGGGCGAATTCACCCCTCCACTTT. V and J are TRBV7-8 and TRBJ1-6; 8 nucleotides line up with TRBD1. V dropped 5 bases and J dropped 7; count of bases not matched to a gene: 4. The CDR3 is 14 amino acids. Germline CDR1 is SGHVS and CDR2 is FQNEAQ.

In its sample, this clonotype was seen many times. This sequence joins TRBV4-3 and TRBJ2-3; 13 bases align to TRBD2. CDR1 LGHNA and CDR2 YSLEER come from the germline V gene. V shed 3 bases, J shed 0 bases, and the junction held 9 bases outside the gene matches. There are 19 residues in the CDR3. DNA for the CDR3: TGCGCCAGCAGCCACAAGTATGGGACTAGCGGGACTAGCACAGATACGCAGTATTTT. This gives the protein CASSHKYGTSGTSTDTQYF.

This clonotype was detected many times. This chain links TRBV7-3 with TRBJ1-5; 7 nucleotides align to TRBD1. The germline V gene has CDR1 SGHTA and CDR2 FQGTGA. The junction had 1 base not matched to a gene; V was cut back by 3 bases and J by 2 bases. The length of the CDR3 is 14 residues. CDR3 in amino acids: CASSFGQGNQPQHF. CDR3 nucleotides: TGTGCCAGCAGCTTTGGACAGGGCAATCAGCCCCAGCATTTT.

This clonotype was seen at least ten times. The gene calls are TRBV1 and TRBJ1-2; the DNA was not compared with TRBD1, the D call given in the table. TRBV1 is assigned pseudogene status. The CDR3 has 15 amino acids. CDR3 loop: CTSSRWRGGGYGYTF. CDR3 in DNA: TGCACCAGCAGCCGATGGAGGGGCGGTGGATATGGCTACACCTTC.

In this sample, this clonotype turned up many times. This chain uses TRBV20-1 with TRBJ2-7, with D perhaps matching TRBD1 or TRBD2 (5 bases each). The germline gives CDR1 DFQATT, CDR2 SNEGSKA (reference sequence). There are 14 residues in the CDR3. V was clipped by 2 bases and J by 2 bases, with 13 bases between them. The CDR3 DNA reads as TGCAGTGCTAGAACCGGGACGGAACCCTACGAGCAGTACTTC. Translating it yields CSARTGTEPYEQYF.

CDR3 region: CASSYWDRGRRRTEAFF. The CDR3 DNA follows: TGTGCCAGCAGTTACTGGGACAGGGGGCGTCGTCGGACTGAAGCTTTCTTT. V usage is TRBV6-5 and J usage is TRBJ1-1; 12 nucleotides align to TRBD1. The CDR3 is made up of 17 amino acids. The junction had 8 bases not matched to a gene; V was cut back by 1 base and J by 5 bases. CDR1 MNHEY and CDR2 SVGAGI come from the germline V gene.

The chain links TRBV19 to TRBJ2-7, with 7 nucleotides matching TRBD1. Trimming cost V 2 bases and J 7 bases; bases outside gene matches: 5. CDR1 and CDR2 from the germline V gene are LNHDA and SQIVND (reference sequence). The CDR3 length is 13 residues. The CDR3 spells CASSITSGGEQYF. The CDR3 DNA reads TGTGCCAGTAGTATAACCTCAGGGGGAGAGCAGTACTTC.

CDR3 DNA: TGTGCCAGCAGCCAGAGGAGAGAGACCCAGTACTTC. Amino acid sequence: CASSQRRETQYF. The rearrangement links TRBV3-1 to TRBJ2-5; the D is unclear. V shed 3 bases and J shed 4 bases, with 6 bases lying between them. Germline loops: CDR1 LGHDT, CDR2 YNNKEL (reference sequence). The length of the CDR3 is 12 residues.

The sample holds many counts of this clonotype. V usage is TRBV27 and J usage is TRBJ1-1; 8 bases map to TRBD1. CDR1 MNHEY and CDR2 SMNVEV come from the germline V gene (reference sequence). The CDR3 contains 15 residues. Trimming at V came to 4 bases and at J to 3 bases, leaving 7 bases not matched to a gene. DNA of the CDR3: TGTGCCAGCAGTTACTACAGGGGGTCGGACACTGAAGCTTTCTTT. Translation: CASSYYRGSDTEAFF.

About this clonotype: A read error is possible here, since a much larger clone lies one base away. The chain carries TRBV6-2 or TRBV6-3 and TRBJ2-7, with a tentative D call TRBD1 (5 bases). V was cut by 5 bases and J by 3 bases, with 17 bases left in between. The length of the CDR3 is 15 residues. The V gene's germline CDR1 is MNHEY and CDR2 SVGEGT. The chain's CDR3 is CASSEAGKSHYEQYF. The CDR3 nucleotides are TGTGCCAGCAGTGAGGCAGGGAAGTCTCACTACGAGCAGTACTTC.

A word on this clonotype: Germline and junction disagree at one end, which may indicate a read error. The rearrangement links TRBV5-1 to TRBJ2-7; 7 nucleotides align to TRBD2. The tail of the sequence fits TRBJ2-1 better, so the J call may be wrong. The CDR3 contains 13 residues. Germline loops: CDR1 SGHRS, CDR2 YFSETQ. CDR3: CASSLGTNNKQFF. DNA for the CDR3: TGCGCCAGCAGCCTAGGGACTAACAATAAGCAGTTCTTC.

The rearrangement links TRBV29-1 to TRBJ2-7, with D maybe TRBD2 (6 bases). V lost 2 bases and J 3 bases, leaving 17 bases between the germline ends. This CDR3 has 15 residues. Germline assignment: CDR1 SQVTM and CDR2 ANQGSEA. The CDR3 DNA reads as TGCAGCGTTGAAAATTTGGGGCAGGAGGGCTACGAGCAGTACTTC. Translating it yields CSVENLGQEGYEQYF.

This clonotype turned up a few times. This chain connects TRBV3-1 to TRBJ1-1, with D possibly matching TRBD1 (6 bases). There are 15 residues in the CDR3. V shed 1 base and J shed 12 bases, with 21 bases lying between them. Per the germline V gene, CDR1 is LGHDT and CDR2 is YNNKEL (reference sequence). CDR3 region: CASSQGLGGRGATFF. The CDR3, as DNA: TGTGCCAGCAGCCAAGGTCTCGGTGGCAGGGGTGCAACTTTCTTT.

This clonotype was recorded many times. This rearrangement joins TRBV6-1 to TRBJ2-1, with 7 bases matching TRBD2. The CDR3 has 16 residues. CDR1 and CDR2 from the germline V gene are MNHNS and SASEGT. After removal of 0 bases from V and 5 bases from J, the junction contained 7 bases not matched to a gene. CDR3 sequence reads: CASSEARREKDNEQFF. CDR3 coding DNA: TGTGCCAGCAGTGAAGCTAGGCGGGAGAAAGACAATGAGCAGTTCTTC.

The genes are TRBV19 and TRBJ2-2; 10 bases line up with TRBD1. CDR1 LNHDA and CDR2 SQIVND come from the germline V gene (reference sequence). The CDR3 loop spans 16 amino acids. The V gene end was trimmed by 4 bases and the J gene end by 0 bases; junction bases not matched to a gene: 2. DNA for the CDR3: TGTGCCAGTAGTAAGACAGGGGGCGCGAACACCGGGGAGCTGTTTTTT. This encodes CASSKTGGANTGELFF.

This clonotype has a count of ten or more. This chain links TRBV12-3 or TRBV12-4 with TRBJ1-2; 7 nucleotides match TRBD1. This CDR3 spans 14 amino acids. J was trimmed by 5 bases and V by 5 bases; bases with no gene match: 8. The CDR3 sequence: CASSRQGSFYGYTF. In DNA, the CDR3 is TGTGCCAGCAGTCGACAGGGAAGCTTTTATGGCTACACCTTC.

Only a few counts were recorded for this clonotype. This chain connects TRBV20-1 to TRBJ1-1; weak D call: TRBD1 (5 bases). Per germline, CDR1 DFQATT and CDR2 SNEGSKA (reference sequence). Trimming left V 3 bases short and J 0 bases short, with 23 bases between. The CDR3 loop spans 18 amino acids. CDR3 amino acids: CSASTPRGEVRVNTEAFF. In DNA form, the CDR3 reads TGCAGTGCTAGTACCCCCCGAGGGGAGGTTCGGGTGAACACTGAAGCTTTCTTT.

This clonotype was detected many times. V and J are TRBV20-1 and TRBJ1-5; 7 nucleotides align to TRBD1. Trimming cost V 3 bases and J 1 base; bases outside gene matches: 6. Looked up from germline, CDR1 is DFQATT and CDR2 is SNEGSKA (reference sequence). The CDR3 extends over 15 amino acids. CDR3 nucleotide sequence: TGCAGTGCTAGTCGAGACAGGGCGAGCAATCAGCCCCAGCATTTT. Its protein product is CSASRDRASNQPQHF.

The V gene is TRBV9, the J gene TRBJ1-1; unclear D gene. The V end was cut by 4 bases, the J end by 1 base, with 11 bases between. In germline, CDR1 is SGDLS, CDR2 YYNGEE. The CDR3 consists of 14 residues. Here the CDR3 reads CASSPHGTNTEAFF. As DNA, the CDR3 is TGTGCCAGCAGCCCCCACGGAACGAACACTGAAGCTTTCTTT. The full variable domain, with the rest looked up from reference TRBV9 and TRBJ1-1, is DSGVTQTPKHLITATGQRVTLRCSPRSGDLSVYWYQQSLDQGLQFLIQYYNGEERAKGNILERFSAQQFPDLHSELNLSSLELGDSALYFCASSPHGTNTEAFFGQGTRLTVV.

This clonotype was observed many times. V is TRBV29-1 and J is TRBJ2-7, with TRBD1 matching 8 bases. This CDR3 has 12 residues. Germline CDR1 and CDR2: SQVTM and ANQGSEA. Unmatched junction bases numbered 4, after V lost 3 bases and J lost 6 bases. The CDR3 spells CSVEGQASEQYF. The CDR3 DNA reads as TGCAGCGTTGAGGGACAGGCCTCCGAGCAGTACTTC.

This clonotype was counted ten times or more. The rearrangement joins TRBV20-1 to TRBJ2-7; no firm D call. The CDR3 loop spans 13 amino acids. Germline V gene data show CDR1 as DFQATT and CDR2 as SNEGSKA (reference sequence). Trimming left V 3 bases short and J 2 bases short, with 11 bases between. CDR3 amino acids: CSASAGWAYEQYF. DNA for the CDR3: TGCAGTGCTAGTGCTGGCTGGGCCTACGAGCAGTACTTC.

The chain is built from TRBV10-2 and TRBJ2-3; D may be TRBD2 (5 bases). Germline V gives CDR1 WSHSY, CDR2 SAAADI. V was pared by 10 bases and J by 1 base, with 12 bases between. The CDR3 totals 13 residues. DNA of the CDR3: TGCGCCATCCCGGACTCCCGCACAGATACGCAGTATTTT. It yields the protein CAIPDSRTDTQYF.

This clonotype has only a few counts. CDR3 bases: TGCAGCGCCCAGGGGGCCGGGGAGACCCAGTACTTC. Translating it yields CSAQGAGETQYF. The chain has TRBV29-1 and TRBJ2-5; 8 bases fit TRBD1. With V trimmed by 7 bases and J by 5 bases, 6 bases remained unmatched. The CDR3 spans 12 residues. CDR1 and CDR2 (germline): SQVTM, ANQGSEA.